This T cell receptor (beta chain) was obtained from a study of cytomegalovirus exposure and HLA in healthy donors. Vbeta (60) and Jbeta (13) primers were used in the PCR. Using immunoSEQ multiplex PCR, the repertoire was profiled, and TCRdb retains in-frame clones only, with some absent. The sample lists 140,000 or so clones, 70% to 85% seen once, with 1.8% in the top ten. The CDR3 runs 16 residues. Germline V gives CDR1 SGHTA, CDR2 FQGTGA. After removal of 5 bases from V and 3 bases from J, the junction contained 8 bases not matched to a gene. Only one count was recorded for this clone. This receptor was taken from a man in his forties in good health and CMV-seronegative. Source material: PBMCs. The chain uses TRBV7-3 and TRBJ2-1, with 9 bases matching TRBD1. The DNA of the CDR3 is TGTGCCAGCAGCGAAGGGGGACAGGGTAACTACAATGAGCAGTTCTTC. This encodes CASSEGGQGNYNEQFF.